This is a list of T cell receptor beta chains from one sample in a study of cytomegalovirus exposure and HLA in healthy donors. TCRdb keeps only in-frame clones here, not all; method: immunoSEQ multiplex PCR. The repertoire consists of roughly 140,000 clones, with about 75% occurring once and the leading ten covering more than 3%. Material for sequencing was PBMCs. Receptors were obtained from a man aged 18 to 29 in good health and CMV-seronegative. The CDR3 runs from the conserved cysteine through the conserved F or W. Fields, in order: V gene, CDR3 length, clone size, J gene, D gene, CDR3 protein, CDR3 DNA. A D gene is named only where the DNA matches it firmly. Size values are once, few and many counts, or a class for expanded clones, and some rows have none.

TRBV7-9	14	-	TRBJ1-1	-	CASSSGIMNTEAFF	TGTGCCAGCAGCTCAGGGATTATGAACACTGAAGCTTTCTTT
TRBV29-1	14	-	TRBJ2-7	TRBD2	CSVEGPSGAYEQYF	TGCAGCGTTGAAGGACCCAGCGGGGCCTACGAGCAGTACTTC
TRBV4-1	16	-	TRBJ1-1	-	CASSPIEREGNTEAFF	TGCGCCAGCAGCCCCATAGAGCGGGAGGGGAACACTGAAGCTTTCTTT
TRBV6-1	15	few	TRBJ1-1	-	CASIPREGTPSEAFF	TGTGCCAGTATCCCCCGGGAGGGAACCCCTTCTGAGGCTTTCTTT
TRBV28	15	-	TRBJ2-7	-	CASSLHGNKDYEQYF	TGTGCCAGCAGTTTACACGGGAATAAGGACTACGAGCAGTACTTC
TRBV7-3	13	-	TRBJ1-1	-	CASSSGQNTEAFF	TGTGCCAGCAGCTCGGGACAGAACACTGAAGCTTTCTTT
TRBV5-1	15	-	TRBJ2-2	-	CASSPALASTGELFF	TGCGCCAGCAGCCCTGCTCTAGCGTCTACCGGGGAGCTGTTTTTT
TRBV6-5	15	few	TRBJ1-2	TRBD1	CASSYSGDRGAGYTF	TGTGCCAGCAGTTACTCAGGGGACAGGGGGGCTGGCTACACCTTC
TRBV7-8	18	-	TRBJ1-5	-	CASRPTVTGTISNQPQHF	TGTGCCAGCAGGCCCACCGTCACAGGAACCATTAGTAATCAGCCCCAGCATTTT
TRBV10-3	15	few	TRBJ1-6	-	CATTSDSPHNSPLHF	TGTGCCACTACCTCTGACAGTCCTCATAATTCACCCCTCCACTTT
TRBV9	14	-	TRBJ2-1	-	CASSVTSLVDEQFF	TGTGCCAGCAGCGTCACTAGCCTTGTCGATGAGCAGTTCTTC
TRBV11-2	17	-	TRBJ2-4	-	CASSAETGHLAKNIQYF	TGTGCCAGCAGCGCAGAAACAGGCCACCTAGCCAAAAACATTCAGTACTTC
TRBV6-5	14	-	TRBJ1-1	-	CASSSMGQNTEAFF	TGTGCCAGCAGTTCTATGGGACAGAACACTGAAGCTTTCTTT
TRBV7-9	12	-	TRBJ2-7	-	CASSFEVYEQYF	TGTGCCAGCAGCTTTGAGGTCTACGAGCAGTACTTC
TRBV7-5	18	-	TRBJ2-4	-	CVRSLLTRHPPAKNIQYF	TGTGTCAGAAGCCTTTTAACTCGTCACCCCCCTGCCAAAAACATTCAGTACTTC
TRBV7-2	15	-	TRBJ2-5	-	CASSTHLAPRETQYF	TGTGCCAGCAGCACTCACCTTGCCCCTAGAGAGACCCAGTACTTC
TRBV12-5	15	-	TRBJ1-4	TRBD1	CASGLAGTGNEKLFF	TGTGCTAGTGGTTTGGCCGGGACAGGGAATGAAAAACTGTTTTTT
TRBV6-1	13	-	TRBJ2-7	-	CASSDYDSYEQYF	TGTGCCAGCAGTGACTACGACAGTTACGAGCAGTACTTT
TRBV5-1	16	few	TRBJ1-2	-	CASSLVSGEGNYGYTF	TGCGCCAGCAGCTTGGTTTCAGGGGAGGGTAACTATGGCTACACCTTC
TRBV9	16	-	TRBJ2-1	-	CASSVGLLSSYNEQFF	TGTGCCAGCAGCGTAGGACTTCTAAGCTCCTACAATGAGCAGTTCTTC
TRBV7-2	14	-	TRBJ2-7	-	CASNPSTEAYEQYF	TGTGCCAGCAACCCCTCGACAGAAGCCTACGAGCAGTACTTC
TRBV27	14	once	TRBJ1-1	-	CASRIAGAHMEAFF	TGTGCCAGCAGAATCGCAGGGGCGCATATGGAAGCTTTCTTT
TRBV25-1	15	-	TRBJ2-7	-	CASSDGAGASYEQYF	TGTGCCAGCAGTGATGGGGCGGGGGCCTCCTACGAGCAGTACTTC
TRBV30	14	-	TRBJ1-1	TRBD1	CAWVRAGGGTEAFF	TGTGCCTGGGTACGGGCAGGGGGCGGCACTGAAGCTTTCTTT
TRBV5-1	14	-	TRBJ2-7	TRBD1	CASSPDRDPYEQYF	TGCGCCAGCAGCCCAGACAGGGATCCCTACGAGCAGTACTTC
TRBV11-2	16	few	TRBJ1-1	TRBD1	CASSFYRGIGNTEAFF	TGTGCCAGCAGCTTCTACAGGGGGATCGGGAACACTGAAGCTTTCTTT
TRBV19	17	-	TRBJ1-5	TRBD1	CASRRYRGLGGNQPQHF	TGTGCCAGTAGGCGCTACAGGGGGCTTGGGGGCAATCAGCCCCAGCATTTT
TRBV30	13	-	TRBJ2-2	-	CAWSSGGPGELFF	TGTGCCTGGAGTTCAGGAGGTCCGGGGGAGCTGTTTTTT
TRBV19	16	-	TRBJ1-4	-	CASSLTGNRQGEKLFF	TGTGCCAGTAGTCTCACAGGGAATCGGCAGGGAGAAAAACTGTTTTTT
TRBV7-2	14	-	TRBJ2-2	-	CASSQATVTGELFF	TGTGCCAGCAGCCAGGCGACGGTGACCGGGGAGCTGTTTTTT
TRBV5-4	14	-	TRBJ1-1	-	CASSEDTRGTEAFF	TGTGCCAGCAGCGAGGACACCCGGGGGACTGAAGCTTTCTTT
TRBV5-1	15	-	TRBJ2-7	TRBD2	CASSPELAGVLEQYF	TGCGCCAGCAGCCCGGAACTAGCGGGGGTACTCGAGCAGTACTTC
TRBV28	13	-	TRBJ2-7	TRBD1	CASRWTGTYEQYF	TGTGCCAGCAGATGGACAGGGACCTACGAGCAGTACTTC
TRBV28	15	-	TRBJ2-1	TRBD2	CASRPGTSGFREQFF	TGTGCCAGCAGGCCCGGGACTAGCGGGTTTCGTGAGCAGTTCTTC
TRBV6-5	12	few	TRBJ2-7	-	CASRHQGGEQYF	TGTGCCAGCAGACACCAGGGAGGCGAGCAGTACTTC
TRBV13	16	-	TRBJ2-7	TRBD2	CASSPGTSGQTYEQYF	TGTGCCAGCAGCCCGGGGACTAGCGGGCAAACCTACGAGCAGTACTTC
TRBV7-9	15	-	TRBJ1-4	-	CASSRRTRGNEKLFF	TGTGCCAGCAGCCGAAGGACCAGGGGAAATGAAAAACTGTTTTTT
TRBV5-1	16	once	TRBJ2-7	TRBD1	CASSLARRQGVDEQYF	TGCGCCAGCAGCTTGGCCAGGAGACAGGGGGTTGACGAGCAGTACTTC
TRBV5-1	13	-	TRBJ2-7	TRBD2	CASRLADSYEQYF	TGCGCCAGTCGACTAGCGGACTCCTACGAGCAGTACTTC
TRBV5-1	16	-	TRBJ2-1	TRBD1	CASSTPTGQGTNEQFF	TGCGCCAGCAGCACCCCAACGGGACAGGGTACAAATGAGCAGTTCTTC
TRBV2	14	-	TRBJ1-4	-	CASSVDRRNEKLFF	TGTGCCAGCAGTGTAGACAGGAGAAATGAAAAACTGTTTTTT
TRBV11-3	19	-	TRBJ1-5	-	CASSSRPETGKFGVEPQHF	TGTGCCAGCAGCTCTCGGCCCGAGACCGGGAAATTTGGGGTAGAGCCCCAGCATTTT
TRBV30	15	once	TRBJ2-1	TRBD2	CAWSGTSSNYNEQFF	TGTGCCTGGAGTGGGACTAGCAGCAACTACAATGAGCAGTTCTTC
TRBV19	16	-	TRBJ1-4	TRBD1	CASRRTGGETNEKLFF	TGTGCCAGTAGGCGGACAGGGGGCGAAACTAATGAAAAACTGTTTTTT
TRBV30	16	-	TRBJ2-1	TRBD1	CAWSSPSRTGVDEQFF	TGTGCCTGGAGTTCCCCCTCCCGGACAGGGGTCGATGAGCAGTTCTTC
TRBV6-1	12	-	TRBJ2-1	-	CASSEAGSERFF	TGTGCCAGCAGTGAAGCTGGTTCTGAGCGATTCTTC
TRBV28	14	-	TRBJ2-7	TRBD2	CASELAGALYEQYF	TGTGCCAGCGAACTAGCGGGAGCCCTCTACGAGCAGTACTTC
TRBV5-1	15	-	TRBJ2-3	TRBD2	CASSVGLAGTNTQYF	TGCGCCAGCAGCGTGGGACTAGCGGGGACCAATACGCAGTATTTT
TRBV29-1	12	-	TRBJ1-1	TRBD1	CSAGTGDTEAFF	TGCAGCGCCGGGACAGGGGACACTGAAGCTTTCTTT
TRBV28	14	-	TRBJ1-2	-	CASSLGGENYGYTF	TGTGCCAGCAGTTTGGGAGGGGAAAACTATGGCTACACCTTC
TRBV7-2	15	once	TRBJ1-2	TRBD1	CASSAGTGGNYGYTF	TGTGCCAGCAGCGCCGGGACAGGGGGTAACTATGGCTACACCTTC
TRBV11-2	15	-	TRBJ2-1	TRBD2	CASSFTSGIYNEQFF	TGTGCCAGCAGCTTTACTAGCGGGATTTACAATGAGCAGTTCTTC
TRBV10-2	15	few	TRBJ1-5	-	CASSAGASEGRPQHF	TGCGCCAGCAGTGCTGGAGCGTCTGAAGGTCGGCCCCAGCATTTT
TRBV7-2	12	-	TRBJ2-2	-	CASGARYGELFF	TGTGCCAGCGGCGCTAGGTACGGGGAGCTGTTTTTT
TRBV14	20	-	TRBJ2-1	TRBD2	CASSHPKTSGTFSSYNEQFF	TGTGCCAGCAGCCACCCTAAGACTAGCGGGACCTTTAGCTCCTACAATGAGCAGTTCTTC